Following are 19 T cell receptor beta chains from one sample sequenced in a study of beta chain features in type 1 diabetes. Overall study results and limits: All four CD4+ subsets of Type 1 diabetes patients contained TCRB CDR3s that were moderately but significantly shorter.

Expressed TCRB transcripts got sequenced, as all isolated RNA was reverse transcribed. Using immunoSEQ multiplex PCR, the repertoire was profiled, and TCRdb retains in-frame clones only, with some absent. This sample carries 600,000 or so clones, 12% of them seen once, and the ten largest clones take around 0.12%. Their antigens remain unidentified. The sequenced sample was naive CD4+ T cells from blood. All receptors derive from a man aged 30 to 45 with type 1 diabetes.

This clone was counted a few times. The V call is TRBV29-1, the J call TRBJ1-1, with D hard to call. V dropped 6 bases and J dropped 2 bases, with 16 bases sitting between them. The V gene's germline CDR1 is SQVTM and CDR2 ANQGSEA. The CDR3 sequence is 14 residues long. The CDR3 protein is CSVANIRENTEAFF. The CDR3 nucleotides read TGCAGCGTCGCTAACATCCGAGAAAACACTGAAGCTTTCTTT.

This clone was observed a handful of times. CDR3 in DNA: TGTGCCAGCTCACCACCGGGCAGGTCCTACAATGAGCAGTTCTTC. Translating it yields CASSPPGRSYNEQFF. The chain links TRBV18 to TRBJ2-1, with no clear D. The CDR3 has 15 amino acids. CDR1 KGHSH and CDR2 LQKENI come from the germline V gene. The V gene lost 0 bases and the J gene lost 1 base, with 7 bases spanning the gap.

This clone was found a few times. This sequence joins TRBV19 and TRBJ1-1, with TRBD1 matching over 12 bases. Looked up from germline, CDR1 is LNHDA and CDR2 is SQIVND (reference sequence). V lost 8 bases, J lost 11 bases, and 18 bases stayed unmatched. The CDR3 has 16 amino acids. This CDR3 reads CASADLFRDRGLRAFF. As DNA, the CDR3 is TGTGCCAGTGCAGATCTCTTCCGGGACAGGGGGCTGAGGGCTTTCTTT.

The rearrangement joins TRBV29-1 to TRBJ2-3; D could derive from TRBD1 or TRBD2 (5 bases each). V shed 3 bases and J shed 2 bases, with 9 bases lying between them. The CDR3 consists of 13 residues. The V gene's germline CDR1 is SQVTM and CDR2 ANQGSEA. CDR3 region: CSVDTGLTDTQYF. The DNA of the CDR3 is TGCAGCGTTGACACAGGACTCACAGATACGCAGTATTTT.

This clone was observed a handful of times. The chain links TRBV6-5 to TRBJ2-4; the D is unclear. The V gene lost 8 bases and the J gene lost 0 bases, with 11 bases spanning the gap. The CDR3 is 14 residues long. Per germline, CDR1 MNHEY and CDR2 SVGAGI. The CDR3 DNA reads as TGTGCCAGCTCAGACCAGCTAGCCAAAAACATTCAGTACTTC. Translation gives CASSDQLAKNIQYF.

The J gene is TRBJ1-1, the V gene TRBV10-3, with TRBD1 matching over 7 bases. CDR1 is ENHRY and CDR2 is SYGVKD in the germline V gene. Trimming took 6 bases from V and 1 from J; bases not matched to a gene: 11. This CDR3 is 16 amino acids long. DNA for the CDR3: TGTGCCATCAGAGCCGAGACAGGGTTGGGGAACACTGAAGCTTTCTTT. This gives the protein CAIRAETGLGNTEAFF.

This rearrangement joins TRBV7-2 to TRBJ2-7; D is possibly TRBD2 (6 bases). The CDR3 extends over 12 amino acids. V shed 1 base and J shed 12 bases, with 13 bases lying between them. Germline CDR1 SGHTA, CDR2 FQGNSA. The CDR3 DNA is TGTGCCAGCAGCTTAGAGGGACTTAGGGCGTACTTC. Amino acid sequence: CASSLEGLRAYF.

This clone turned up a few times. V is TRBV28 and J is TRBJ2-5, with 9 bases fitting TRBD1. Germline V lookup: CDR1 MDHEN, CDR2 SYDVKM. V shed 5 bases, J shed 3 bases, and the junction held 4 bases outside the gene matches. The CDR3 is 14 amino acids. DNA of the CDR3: TGTGCCAGCAGTGGGACAGGGCTCGAAGAGACCCAGTACTTC. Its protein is CASSGTGLEETQYF.

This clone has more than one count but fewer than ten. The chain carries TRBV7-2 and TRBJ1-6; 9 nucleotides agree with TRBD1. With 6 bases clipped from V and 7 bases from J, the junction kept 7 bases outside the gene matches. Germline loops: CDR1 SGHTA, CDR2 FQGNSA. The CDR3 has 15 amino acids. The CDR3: CASSLDRGYNSPLHF. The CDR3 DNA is TGTGCCAGCAGTTTGGACAGGGGTTACAATTCACCCCTCCACTTT.

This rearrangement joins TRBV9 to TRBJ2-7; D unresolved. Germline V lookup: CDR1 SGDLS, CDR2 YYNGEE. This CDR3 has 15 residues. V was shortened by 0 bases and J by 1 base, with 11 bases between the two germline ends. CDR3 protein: CASSVGEIASYEQYF. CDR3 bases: TGTGCCAGCAGCGTAGGGGAAATTGCTTCCTACGAGCAGTACTTC. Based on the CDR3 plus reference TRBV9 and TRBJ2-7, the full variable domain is DSGVTQTPKHLITATGQRVTLRCSPRSGDLSVYWYQQSLDQGLQFLIQYYNGEERAKGNILERFSAQQFPDLHSELNLSSLELGDSALYFCASSVGEIASYEQYFGPGTRLTVT.

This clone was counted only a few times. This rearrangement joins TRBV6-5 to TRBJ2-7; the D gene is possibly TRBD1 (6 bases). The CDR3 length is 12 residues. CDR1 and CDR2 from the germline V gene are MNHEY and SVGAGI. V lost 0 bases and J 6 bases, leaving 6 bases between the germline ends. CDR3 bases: TGTGCCAGCAGTTACTCGACAGGCGAGCAGTACTTC. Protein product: CASSYSTGEQYF.

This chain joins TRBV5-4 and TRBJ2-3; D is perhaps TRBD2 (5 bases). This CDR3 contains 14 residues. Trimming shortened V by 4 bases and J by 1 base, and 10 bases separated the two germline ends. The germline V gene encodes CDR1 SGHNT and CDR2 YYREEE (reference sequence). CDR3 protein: CASSRGQGTDTQYF. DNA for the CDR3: TGTGCCAGCAGCCGAGGGCAGGGCACAGATACGCAGTATTTT.

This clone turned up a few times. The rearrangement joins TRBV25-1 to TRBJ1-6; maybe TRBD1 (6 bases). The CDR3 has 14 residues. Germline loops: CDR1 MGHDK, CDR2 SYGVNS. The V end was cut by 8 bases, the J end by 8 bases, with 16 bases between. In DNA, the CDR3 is TGTGCCAGCTCGTCAACAGGGCAATATTCACCCCTCCACTTT. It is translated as CASSSTGQYSPLHF. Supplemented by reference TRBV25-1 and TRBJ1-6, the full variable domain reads EADIYQTPRYLVIGTGKKITLECSQTMGHDKMYWYQQDPGMELHLIHYSYGVNSTEKGDLSSESTVSRIRTEHFPLTLESARPSHTSQYLCASSSTGQYSPLHFGNGTRLTVT.

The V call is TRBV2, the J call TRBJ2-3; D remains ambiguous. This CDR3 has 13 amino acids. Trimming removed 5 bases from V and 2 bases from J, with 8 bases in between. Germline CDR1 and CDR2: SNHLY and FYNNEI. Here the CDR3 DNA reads TGTGCCAGCAGTCCCACCTACACAGATACGCAGTATTTT. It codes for CASSPTYTDTQYF.

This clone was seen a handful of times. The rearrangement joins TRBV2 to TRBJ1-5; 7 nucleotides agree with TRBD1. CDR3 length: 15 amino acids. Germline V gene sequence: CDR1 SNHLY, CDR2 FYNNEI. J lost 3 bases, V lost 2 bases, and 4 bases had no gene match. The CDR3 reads CASSEQGVNNQPQHF. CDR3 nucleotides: TGTGCCAGCAGTGAACAGGGGGTCAACAATCAGCCCCAGCATTTT.

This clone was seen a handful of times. The CDR3 nucleotides read TGTGCCAGTAGTCCCCGGGGCGTACTAGCCAAAAACATTCAGTACTTC. It encodes CASSPRGVLAKNIQYF. The chain recombines TRBV19 with TRBJ2-4; possibly TRBD1 or TRBD2 for D (5 bases each). The CDR3 covers 16 residues. The germline CDR1 and CDR2 sequences are LNHDA and SQIVND (reference sequence). V lost 5 bases to trimming and J lost 0 bases, with 14 bases between them. The complete variable domain, with remaining parts taken from reference TRBV19 and TRBJ2-4, reads DGGITQSPKYLFRKEGQNVTLSCEQNLNHDAMYWYRQDPGQGLRLIYYSQIVNDFQKGDIAEGYSVSREKKESFPLTVTSAQKNPTAFYLCASSPRGVLAKNIQYFGAGTRLSVL.

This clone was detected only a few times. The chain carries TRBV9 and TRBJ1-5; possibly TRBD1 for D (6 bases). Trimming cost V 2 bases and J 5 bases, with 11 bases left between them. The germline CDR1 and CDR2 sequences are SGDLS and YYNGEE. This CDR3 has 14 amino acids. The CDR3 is CASSVGQADQPQHF. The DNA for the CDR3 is TGTGCCAGCAGCGTGGGACAAGCCGATCAGCCCCAGCATTTT.

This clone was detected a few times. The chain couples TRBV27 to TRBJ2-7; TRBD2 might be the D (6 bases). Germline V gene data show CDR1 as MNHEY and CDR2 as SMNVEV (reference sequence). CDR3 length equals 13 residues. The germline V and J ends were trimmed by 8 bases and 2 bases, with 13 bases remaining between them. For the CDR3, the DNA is TGTGCCAGCGCTGTCCGGAGGGCCTACGAGCAGTACTTC. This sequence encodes CASAVRRAYEQYF.

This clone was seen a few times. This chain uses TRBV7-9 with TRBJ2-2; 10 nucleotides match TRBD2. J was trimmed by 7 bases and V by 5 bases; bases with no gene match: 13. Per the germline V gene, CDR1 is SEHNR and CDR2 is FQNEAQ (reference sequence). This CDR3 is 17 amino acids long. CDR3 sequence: CASSPSWASGGIGELFF. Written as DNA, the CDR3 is TGTGCCAGCAGCCCCTCATGGGCTAGCGGGGGAATCGGGGAGCTGTTTTTT.